Listed below are T cell receptor beta chains from one sample, sequenced in a study of blood T cell repertoires in COVID-19. Produced via immunoSEQ multiplex PCR; TCRdb's table is partial and in-frame only. Among approximately 300,000 clones listed, 89% were seen once. The specimen sequenced was PBMCs or T cells enriched from blood (not recorded which). These receptors all come from a man aged 55 to 70 who had recovered from COVID-19. Both conserved end residues are part of each CDR3. The D gene is left open where the match is weak. Clone size, where shown, is once, few, many, or a class for clones that have expanded.

v_call: TRBV5-1
d_call: TRBD2
j_call: TRBJ2-7
clone_size: NA
cdr3_nt: TGCGCCAGCAGGGAGCTAGCGGGAGGCTCCTACGAGCAGTACTTC
cdr3_aa: CASRELAGGSYEQYF

v_call: TRBV5-5
d_call: NA
j_call: TRBJ1-5
clone_size: few
cdr3_nt: TGTGCCAGCAGCTTCCGACAGAATCAGCCCCAGCATTTT
cdr3_aa: CASSFRQNQPQHF

v_call: TRBV15
d_call: TRBD2
j_call: TRBJ2-5
clone_size: NA
cdr3_nt: TGTGCCACCAGCAGAGTTAGCGGGAGTCCGGTAGAGACCCAGTACTTC
cdr3_aa: CATSRVSGSPVETQYF

v_call: TRBV6-5
d_call: TRBD1
j_call: TRBJ2-5
clone_size: NA
cdr3_nt: TGTGCCAGCAGTTACCTCCCACAGGGGTCGGGAGAGACCCAGTACTTC
cdr3_aa: CASSYLPQGSGETQYF

v_call: TRBV28
d_call: NA
j_call: TRBJ1-6
clone_size: NA
cdr3_nt: TGTGCCAGCAGTTTATATACAGGGTTTAGAGAATCACCCCTCCACTTT
cdr3_aa: CASSLYTGFRESPLHF

v_call: TRBV9
d_call: NA
j_call: TRBJ2-2
clone_size: NA
cdr3_nt: TGTGCCAGCAGCGTTAGGCAATTAGCAGAGGGGAACACCGGGGAGCTGTTTTTT
cdr3_aa: CASSVRQLAEGNTGELFF

v_call: TRBV11-3
d_call: TRBD1
j_call: TRBJ2-3
clone_size: once
cdr3_nt: TGTGCCAGCAGCTCGGGACAGGGGCCCGATACGCAGTATTTT
cdr3_aa: CASSSGQGPDTQYF

v_call: TRBV7-9
d_call: TRBD2
j_call: TRBJ2-7
clone_size: NA
cdr3_nt: TGTGCCAGCAGCTTATGGAGCGGGGGCACCTCCTACGAGCAGTACTTC
cdr3_aa: CASSLWSGGTSYEQYF

v_call: TRBV27
d_call: TRBD1
j_call: TRBJ2-7
clone_size: NA
cdr3_nt: TGTGCCAGCAGTGAGGACAGGGGGCCGTACGAGCAGTACTTC
cdr3_aa: CASSEDRGPYEQYF

v_call: TRBV9
d_call: NA
j_call: TRBJ2-1
clone_size: NA
cdr3_nt: TGTGCCAGCAGCGTATCAGGTCTAAATGAGCAGTTCTTC
cdr3_aa: CASSVSGLNEQFF

v_call: TRBV9
d_call: NA
j_call: TRBJ2-1
clone_size: NA
cdr3_nt: TGTGCCAGCAGCACCAATTCGGGGGACAGCTACAATGAGCAGTTCTTC
cdr3_aa: CASSTNSGDSYNEQFF

v_call: TRBV5-6
d_call: TRBD1
j_call: TRBJ1-5
clone_size: NA
cdr3_nt: TGTGCCAGCAGCCCCGGGACAGGGGAAATTCAGCCCCAGCATTTT
cdr3_aa: CASSPGTGEIQPQHF

v_call: TRBV5-8
d_call: TRBD1
j_call: TRBJ2-5
clone_size: NA
cdr3_nt: TGTGCCAGCAGCTTGGCTGGACAGGGGTACCAAGAGACCCAGTACTTC
cdr3_aa: CASSLAGQGYQETQYF

v_call: TRBV19
d_call: NA
j_call: TRBJ1-1
clone_size: NA
cdr3_nt: TGTGCCAGTAGTATTCGACAAGGTGAAGCTTTCTTT
cdr3_aa: CASSIRQGEAFF

v_call: TRBV5-4
d_call: NA
j_call: TRBJ1-2
clone_size: NA
cdr3_nt: TGTGCCAGCAGCTCGGACTTTTATGGCTACACCTTC
cdr3_aa: CASSSDFYGYTF

v_call: TRBV19
d_call: NA
j_call: TRBJ1-6
clone_size: once
cdr3_nt: TGTGCCAGTAGTGCGGGAACCTATAATTCACCCCTCCACTTT
cdr3_aa: CASSAGTYNSPLHF

v_call: TRBV10-1
d_call: NA
j_call: TRBJ2-7
clone_size: once
cdr3_nt: TGCGCCAGCCGGTCAACCTCGGGGGAGCAGTACTTC
cdr3_aa: CASRSTSGEQYF

v_call: TRBV19
d_call: TRBD1
j_call: TRBJ1-1
clone_size: NA
cdr3_nt: TGTGCCAGTAGTATGGGCCGACAGGGAATTTCTGCTGAAGCTTTCTTT
cdr3_aa: CASSMGRQGISAEAFF

v_call: TRBV5-1
d_call: NA
j_call: TRBJ2-7
clone_size: NA
cdr3_nt: TGCGCCAGCAGCTTGGCGGACAGCCGCTACGAGCAGTACTTC
cdr3_aa: CASSLADSRYEQYF

v_call: TRBV19
d_call: NA
j_call: TRBJ1-1
clone_size: NA
cdr3_nt: TGTGCCAGTAGTATTCAGGCCGTCGGCACTGAAGCTTTCTTT
cdr3_aa: CASSIQAVGTEAFF

v_call: TRBV11-3
d_call: TRBD1
j_call: TRBJ2-1
clone_size: NA
cdr3_nt: TGTGCCAGCAGCTTATTGGGACAGGGTTTTGGAAATGAGCAGTTCTTC
cdr3_aa: CASSLLGQGFGNEQFF

v_call: TRBV28
d_call: NA
j_call: TRBJ1-5
clone_size: NA
cdr3_nt: TGTGCCAGCATCTCTTCGGGAGAGGGGAATCAGCCCCAGCATTTT
cdr3_aa: CASISSGEGNQPQHF

v_call: TRBV28
d_call: NA
j_call: TRBJ2-7
clone_size: NA
cdr3_nt: TGTGCCAGCAGTCTCCCCCCCCGGGGTTCAAGAGACGAGCAGTACTTC
cdr3_aa: CASSLPPRGSRDEQYF

v_call: TRBV27
d_call: TRBD1
j_call: TRBJ1-3
clone_size: NA
cdr3_nt: TGTGCCAGCAGTTTAACAGGGGGCGCTGGAAACACCATATATTTT
cdr3_aa: CASSLTGGAGNTIYF

v_call: TRBV28
d_call: TRBD1
j_call: TRBJ1-1
clone_size: NA
cdr3_nt: TGTGCCAGCAGTCCGACGGCTGGGCAGGGGGCTAGGGGCACTGAAGCTTTCTTT
cdr3_aa: CASSPTAGQGARGTEAFF

v_call: TRBV7-9
d_call: NA
j_call: TRBJ1-4
clone_size: NA
cdr3_nt: TGTGCCAGCAGCTTCGCAGGACTTAATGAAAAACTGTTTTTT
cdr3_aa: CASSFAGLNEKLFF

v_call: TRBV20-1
d_call: NA
j_call: TRBJ1-2
clone_size: NA
cdr3_nt: TGCAGTGCCGACAGCACCTATGGCTACACCTTC
cdr3_aa: CSADSTYGYTF

v_call: TRBV5-6
d_call: TRBD1
j_call: TRBJ1-3
clone_size: NA
cdr3_nt: TGTGCCAGCAGCTTACCCGACAGGGTTGGAAACACCATATATTTT
cdr3_aa: CASSLPDRVGNTIYF

v_call: TRBV20-1
d_call: NA
j_call: TRBJ2-1
clone_size: NA
cdr3_nt: TGCAGTGCTAGTCGGAGCGGGCCTTACAATGAGCAGTTCTTC
cdr3_aa: CSASRSGPYNEQFF

v_call: TRBV7-9
d_call: TRBD2
j_call: TRBJ2-3
clone_size: NA
cdr3_nt: TGTGCCAGCAGCTTAGCGTCTCTAGCGGGAGGGGGTACAGATACGCAGTATTTT
cdr3_aa: CASSLASLAGGGTDTQYF

v_call: TRBV7-3
d_call: TRBD2
j_call: TRBJ2-1
clone_size: NA
cdr3_nt: TGTGCCAGCAGCTTACCTCCCGGGACTAGCGGGAATCATGAGCAGTTCTTC
cdr3_aa: CASSLPPGTSGNHEQFF

v_call: TRBV23-1
d_call: TRBD1
j_call: TRBJ2-3
clone_size: NA
cdr3_nt: TGCGCCAGCAGTCAATCTCCTGGACAGGGGGAAGTCTCCACAGATACGCAGTATTTT
cdr3_aa: CASSQSPGQGEVSTDTQYF

v_call: TRBV6-1
d_call: TRBD2
j_call: TRBJ2-4
clone_size: NA
cdr3_nt: TGTGCCAGCAGTGGACCCCTAGGGACTAGCGGAAACATTCAGTACTTC
cdr3_aa: CASSGPLGTSGNIQYF

v_call: TRBV28
d_call: NA
j_call: TRBJ1-1
clone_size: NA
cdr3_nt: TGTGCCAGCAGTTTACGGGGGGGGAACACTGAAGCTTTCTTT
cdr3_aa: CASSLRGGNTEAFF

v_call: TRBV3-1/TRBV3-2
d_call: NA
j_call: TRBJ2-1
clone_size: once
cdr3_nt: TGTGCCAGCAGTCGTACTAGTAGCAATGAGCAGTTCTTC
cdr3_aa: CASSRTSSNEQFF

v_call: TRBV19
d_call: NA
j_call: TRBJ1-5
clone_size: NA
cdr3_nt: TGTGCCAGTAGTTTTACAGACAATCAGCCCCAGCATTTT
cdr3_aa: CASSFTDNQPQHF